The entry below describes one T cell receptor (beta chain). Antigen unknown. The J segment lost 7 bases and the V segment lost 3 bases, leaving 8 bases of the junction unmatched. Germline V gene sequence: CDR1 SGDLS, CDR2 YYNGEE. The CDR3 runs 15 residues. As handled by the study authors: ImmunoSEQ sequences covered only the junction and lacked quality scores; filtering therefore differed. Profiled with immunoSEQ multiplex PCR; TCRdb holds only in-frame clones, not every one. The V and J calls and clone size were taken over from that table, and D and trimming were inferred from the DNA. The sample includes 2 million to 2.5 million clones, approximately 94% of them seen just once. The source of the sample is a study of shared clonotypes between healthy human individuals. The study's findings and limits: A limitation of the genetic and exposure-history diversity represented arose from few donors.

Sequences were obtained from naive CD4+ T cells sorted from blood. Sample subset: CD45RA+ positively selected. The sequence was obtained from a man in his late teens or twenties in good health. This chain links TRBV9 with TRBJ1-5; 9 nucleotides align to TRBD1. CDR3 sequence (DNA): TGTGCCAGCAGCGCCACCGGGACAGGGATCCAGCCCCAGCATTTT. This sequence encodes CASSATGTGIQPQHF.